A single sample gave rise to the 20 T cell receptor beta chains below, sequenced in a study of shared clonotypes between healthy human individuals. This table comes from immunoSEQ multiplex PCR, and its TCRdb copy is limited to in-frame clones, with some not included. The sample comprises approximately 2,000,000 clones, about nine tenths of which are singletons, and 0.3% to 0.4% rests with the top ten. Sample: naive CD4+ T cells from PBMCs. Subset: CD45RA+ positively selected. The receptor source for this set is a man in his late teens or twenties in good health. Some clones in this sample may be carry-over from other donors' samples.

The rearrangement uses TRBV14 and TRBJ2-3; D not certain. V lost 3 bases, J lost 0 bases, and 10 bases lay in between. CDR1 and CDR2 (germline): SGHDN, FVKESK. There are 15 residues in the CDR3. The CDR3 sequence: CASSQGRWSTDTQYF. The CDR3 nucleotides are TGTGCCAGCAGCCAGGGCAGGTGGAGCACAGATACGCAGTATTTT.

A single count supports this clone. The same CDR3 is also encoded by other DNA sequences in this sample. This chain connects TRBV5-1 to TRBJ2-3, with no clear D. The V end lost 0 bases, the J end lost 2 bases, and 7 bases lay between the germline ends. CDR3 size: 14 residues. The germline V gene has CDR1 SGHRS and CDR2 YFSETQ. CDR3 sequence (DNA): TGCGCCAGCAGCTTGGCTGAGTCCACAGATACGCAGTATTTT. Residues: CASSLAESTDTQYF. Full variable domain (rest looked up from reference TRBV5-1 and TRBJ2-3): KAGVTQTPRYLIKTRGQQVTLSCSPISGHRSVSWYQQTPGQGLQFLFEYFSETQRNKGNFPGRFSGRQFSNSRSEMNVSTLELGDSALYLCASSLAESTDTQYFGPGTRLTVL.

CDR3 in DNA: TGTGCCAGCAGCCAGCACAGGGGGAATGAAAAACTGTTTTTT. Protein sequence: CASSQHRGNEKLFF. This sequence joins TRBV14 and TRBJ1-4; 8 bases match TRBD1. This CDR3 is 14 amino acids long. Germline V gives CDR1 SGHDN, CDR2 FVKESK. With 3 bases clipped from V and 5 bases from J, the junction kept 2 bases outside the gene matches.

The CDR3: CASSEAGSGRETQYF. In DNA, the CDR3 is TGTGCCAGCAGTGAAGCGGGCTCGGGTAGGGAGACCCAGTACTTC. V usage is TRBV25-1 and J usage is TRBJ2-5; perhaps TRBD2 as D (5 bases). This CDR3 has 15 amino acids. The germline V gene has CDR1 MGHDK and CDR2 SYGVNS. V lost 2 bases, J lost 5 bases, and 15 bases lay in between.

Points on this clone: The identical CDR3 is also encoded by other nucleotide sequences in the sample. This sequence joins TRBV2 and TRBJ1-5; no clear D gene. Germline assignment: CDR1 SNHLY and CDR2 FYNNEI. V lost 6 bases and J 2 bases, leaving 8 bases between the germline ends. The CDR3 has 13 amino acids. The CDR3 loop is CASRRGGNQPQHF. CDR3 nucleotides: TGTGCCAGCAGGCGGGGAGGCAATCAGCCCCAGCATTTT. Based on the CDR3 plus reference TRBV2 and TRBJ1-5, the full variable domain is EPEVTQTPSHQVTQMGQEVILRCVPISNHLYFYWYRQILGQKVEFLVSFYNNEISEKSEIFDDQFSVERPDGSNFTLKIRSTKLEDSAMYFCASRRGGNQPQHFGDGTRLSIL.

This clone was recorded once. The V and J genes are TRBV19 and TRBJ1-4; D not certain. From germline, CDR1 is LNHDA and CDR2 SQIVND (reference sequence). Between the trimmed V and J ends, which lost 3 bases and 8 bases, there was a span of 10 bases. The CDR3 spans 13 residues. DNA for the CDR3: TGTGCCAGTAGTATCCCTTTAGGGGAAAAACTGTTTTTT. It specifies CASSIPLGEKLFF.

V and J are TRBV5-1 and TRBJ2-5; TRBD1 might be the D (6 bases). Germline CDR1 and CDR2: SGHRS and YFSETQ. V shed 3 bases and J shed 0 bases, with 12 bases lying between them. CDR3 length: 15 residues. The CDR3 region has the DNA TGCGCCAGCAGCTCTAGTACAGGGTACCAAGAGACCCAGTACTTC. This encodes CASSSSTGYQETQYF.

This rearrangement joins TRBV5-8 to TRBJ2-7; D is perhaps TRBD1 (6 bases). The CDR3 loop spans 15 amino acids. Germline loops: CDR1 SGHTS, CDR2 YDEGEE. V was shortened by 4 bases and J by 1 base, with 15 bases between the two germline ends. The chain's CDR3 is CASSALGHFSYEQYF. The CDR3 coding sequence is TGTGCCAGCAGCGCTTTGGGACACTTTTCCTACGAGCAGTACTTC.

V and J are TRBV20-1 and TRBJ1-6; D call uncertain. Trimming shortened V by 6 bases and J by 7 bases, and 7 bases separated the two germline ends. The CDR3 extends over 11 amino acids. In germline, CDR1 is DFQATT, CDR2 SNEGSKA (reference sequence). The CDR3 is CSALGNSPLHF. CDR3 bases: TGCAGTGCGCTCGGAAATTCACCCCTCCACTTT.

The gene calls are TRBV7-6 and TRBJ1-2; no clear D gene. V gave up 1 base and J gave up 2 bases, with 14 bases separating them. CDR3 length: 16 residues. Germline V CDR1 and CDR2: SGHVS, FNYEAQ. The chain's CDR3 is CASSLGPIGGNYGYTF. The CDR3 region has the DNA TGTGCCAGCAGCTTAGGGCCCATCGGCGGAAACTATGGCTACACCTTC.

This sequence joins TRBV5-4 and TRBJ2-3; 12 nucleotides match TRBD2. CDR3 size: 16 residues. After removal of 4 bases from V and 2 bases from J, the junction contained 5 bases not matched to a gene. The germline V gene encodes CDR1 SGHNT and CDR2 YYREEE (reference sequence). The CDR3 nucleotides are TGTGCCAGCAGCATAGGACTAGCGGGACACACAGATACGCAGTATTTT. Its protein product is CASSIGLAGHTDTQYF.

Regarding this clone: The same CDR3 can be traced to other DNA sequences in this sample. The chain joins TRBV5-1 to TRBJ2-2; D not resolved. Germline CDR1 is SGHRS and CDR2 is YFSETQ. V dropped 0 bases and J dropped 0 bases, with 9 bases sitting between them. The CDR3 length is 16 residues. CDR3 sequence (DNA): TGCGCCAGCAGCTTGGCGGTGACGGCGAACACCGGGGAGCTGTTTTTT. Its protein is CASSLAVTANTGELFF. The whole variable domain, filled in from reference TRBV5-1 and TRBJ2-2, reads KAGVTQTPRYLIKTRGQQVTLSCSPISGHRSVSWYQQTPGQGLQFLFEYFSETQRNKGNFPGRFSGRQFSNSRSEMNVSTLELGDSALYLCASSLAVTANTGELFFGEGSRLTVL.

A remark on this clone: Other DNA sequences of this sample code for an identical CDR3. CDR3 nucleotides: TGTGCCAGCTCACCCCGACAGACGGCGAACACTGAAGCTTTCTTT. Protein product: CASSPRQTANTEAFF. V is TRBV18 and J is TRBJ1-1; weak D call: TRBD1 (5 bases). The CDR3 has 15 amino acids. CDR1 and CDR2 (germline): KGHSH, LQKENI. V dropped 3 bases and J dropped 1 base, with 12 bases sitting between them.

The V and J genes are TRBV19 and TRBJ2-7; no clear D. The CDR3 spans 11 residues. Germline CDR1 is LNHDA and CDR2 is SQIVND (reference sequence). Trimming pared 9 bases from V and 2 bases from J, leaving 8 bases between. CDR3 DNA: TGTGCCAGCCAAGTGACCTACGAGCAGTACTTC. It codes for CASQVTYEQYF.

In this sample, this clone turned up a few times. The chain combines TRBV9 with TRBJ1-1; D not resolved. CDR3 size: 14 residues. In germline, CDR1 is SGDLS, CDR2 YYNGEE. The V gene lost 1 base and the J gene lost 2 bases, with 9 bases spanning the gap. In nucleotides, the CDR3 is TGTGCCAGCAGCGTATCGGACCACAACACTGAAGCTTTCTTT. Residues: CASSVSDHNTEAFF.

This clone came up a few times. The same CDR3 arises from other DNA sequences in this sample as well. The chain has TRBV5-1 and TRBJ2-3; 8 nucleotides line up with TRBD2. Trimming cost V 1 base and J 0 bases; bases outside gene matches: 1. This CDR3 is 15 amino acids long. Germline CDR1 reads SGHRS; CDR2 reads YFSETQ. CDR3 residues: CASSLPSGSTDTQYF. Here the CDR3 DNA reads TGCGCCAGCAGCTTGCCTAGCGGGAGCACAGATACGCAGTATTTT.

The V call is TRBV5-1, the J call TRBJ2-7; 10 nucleotides agree with TRBD2. The length of the CDR3 is 17 residues. V shed 3 bases, J shed 3 bases, and the junction held 12 bases outside the gene matches. CDR1 SGHRS and CDR2 YFSETQ come from the germline V gene. The CDR3 protein is CASSSGTSDSTVYEQYF. The CDR3 nucleotides are TGCGCCAGCAGCTCCGGGACTAGCGACTCCACCGTCTACGAGCAGTACTTC.

The chain has TRBV28 and TRBJ2-5; 8 bases line up with TRBD2. The CDR3 length is 19 residues. The junction had 26 bases not matched to a gene; V was cut back by 9 bases and J by 5 bases. Germline CDR1 and CDR2: MDHEN and SYDVKM. DNA of the CDR3: TGTGCCAGTCTATCCTTTGGGGGGCGGGAAGCGGGAGTCCAGGAGACCCAGTACTTC. Translated: CASLSFGGREAGVQETQYF. The variable domain in full, with the rest retrieved from reference TRBV28 and TRBJ2-5, is DVKVTQSSRYLVKRTGEKVFLECVQDMDHENMFWYRQDPGLGLRLIYFSYDVKMKEKGDIPEGYSVSREKKERFSLILESASTNQTSMYLCASLSFGGREAGVQETQYFGPGTRLLVL.

The rearrangement joins TRBV7-6 to TRBJ2-7; D not resolved. The CDR3 consists of 15 residues. The germline V and J ends were trimmed by 0 bases and 1 base, with 10 bases remaining between them. CDR1 and CDR2 (germline): SGHVS, FNYEAQ. The CDR3 loop is CASSLAQSASYEQYF. The CDR3 nucleotides read TGTGCCAGCAGCTTAGCGCAATCAGCTTCCTACGAGCAGTACTTC.

This chain joins TRBV19 and TRBJ2-1; 10 bases map to TRBD1. V shed 6 bases and J 8 bases; nucleotides not matched to a gene: 10. The CDR3 extends over 15 amino acids. CDR1 and CDR2 (germline): LNHDA, SQIVND (reference sequence). The CDR3 here is CASRTRGQGIDEQFF. The CDR3 DNA reads TGTGCCAGTAGAACTCGGGGACAGGGGATCGATGAGCAGTTCTTC. The full variable domain, its missing parts supplied by reference TRBV19 and TRBJ2-1, is DGGITQSPKYLFRKEGQNVTLSCEQNLNHDAMYWYRQDPGQGLRLIYYSQIVNDFQKGDIAEGYSVSREKKESFPLTVTSAQKNPTAFYLCASRTRGQGIDEQFFGPGTRLTVL.